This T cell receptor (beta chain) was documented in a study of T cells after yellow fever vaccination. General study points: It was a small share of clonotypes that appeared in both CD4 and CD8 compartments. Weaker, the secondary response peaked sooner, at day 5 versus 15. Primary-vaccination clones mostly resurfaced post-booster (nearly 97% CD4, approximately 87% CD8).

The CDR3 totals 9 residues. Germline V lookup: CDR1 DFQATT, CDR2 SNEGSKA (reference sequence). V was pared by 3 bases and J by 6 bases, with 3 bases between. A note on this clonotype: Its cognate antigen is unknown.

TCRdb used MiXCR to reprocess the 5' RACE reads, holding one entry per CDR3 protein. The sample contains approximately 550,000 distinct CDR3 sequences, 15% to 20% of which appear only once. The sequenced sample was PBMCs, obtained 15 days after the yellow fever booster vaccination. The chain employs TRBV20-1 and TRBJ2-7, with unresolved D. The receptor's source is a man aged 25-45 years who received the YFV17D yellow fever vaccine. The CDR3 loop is CSASREQYF. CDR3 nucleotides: TGCAGTGCTAGTCGCGAGCAGTACTTC.